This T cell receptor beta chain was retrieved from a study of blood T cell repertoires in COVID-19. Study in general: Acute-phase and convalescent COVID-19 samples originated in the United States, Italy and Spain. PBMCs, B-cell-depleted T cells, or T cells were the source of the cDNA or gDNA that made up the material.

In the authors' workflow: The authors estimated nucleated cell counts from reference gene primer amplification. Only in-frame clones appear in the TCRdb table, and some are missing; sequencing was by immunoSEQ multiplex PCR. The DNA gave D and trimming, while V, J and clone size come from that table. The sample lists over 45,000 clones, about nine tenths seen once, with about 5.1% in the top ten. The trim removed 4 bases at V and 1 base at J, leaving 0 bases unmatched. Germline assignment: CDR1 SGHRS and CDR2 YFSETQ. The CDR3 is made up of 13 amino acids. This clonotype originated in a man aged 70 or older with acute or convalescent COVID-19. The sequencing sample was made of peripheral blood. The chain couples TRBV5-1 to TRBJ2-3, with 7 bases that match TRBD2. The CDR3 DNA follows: TGCGCCAGCAGCCGGGGGGGCACAGATACGCAGTATTTT. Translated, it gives CASSRGGTDTQYF.